What follows describes a single T cell receptor beta chain. The antigen remains unidentified. This sample is part of a study of OX40 agonist ivuxolimab in advanced cancers. On the study more broadly: In this trial design, patients received ivuxolimab intravenously at 0.01 to 10 mg/kg every 2 weeks.

General study points: There was clonal expansion of CD4+ and CD8+ blood T cells by week 6 at 0.1 to 3.0 mg/kg.

Sequencing was performed with immunoSEQ multiplex PCR; in TCRdb, only in-frame clones are kept and a portion is missing. The sample holds around 100,000 clones, more than 95% seen once. The CDR3 is made up of 14 amino acids. Trimming cost V 6 bases and J 4 bases, with 12 bases left between them. Germline CDR1 is MDHEN and CDR2 is SYDVKM. This specimen was CD4+ or CD8+ T cells sorted from blood, taken in a trial of the OX40 agonist ivuxolimab. The receptor comes from an adult with an advanced solid tumor such as melanoma, head and neck, liver or kidney cancer. The rearrangement links TRBV28 to TRBJ1-4; D unresolved. The CDR3 DNA is TGTGCCAGCAGGGAGGGCAGACTTAATGAAAAACTGTTTTTT. This gives the protein CASREGRLNEKLFF.